This is a list of T cell receptor beta chains from one sample in a study of cytotoxic CD8 clonotypes in ibrutinib-treated CLL. The repertoire was sequenced with immunoSEQ multiplex PCR; TCRdb's copy has only in-frame clones and lacks some. The sample contains about 130,000 clones, around 85% of which appear only once. The sequencing here drew on PBMCs, taken after 24 months of ibrutinib treatment. Receptors were obtained from a human donor with chronic lymphocytic leukemia. Both conserved end residues are part of each CDR3. Fields, in order: V gene, clone size, J gene, D gene, CDR3 DNA, CDR3 protein. The D gene is left open where the match is weak. Some rows mark clone size as missing; the rest say once, few, many or name a class of expanded clone.

TRBV4-1	-	TRBJ2-6	TRBD1	TGCGCCAGCAGTCACACAGGGGGGCCAGGGGCCAACGTCCTGACTTTC	CASSHTGGPGANVLTF
TRBV2	-	TRBJ2-7	-	TGTGCCAGCACCCCTGAAGGCGACACCTCCTACGAGCAGTACTTC	CASTPEGDTSYEQYF
TRBV7-2	-	TRBJ2-3	-	TGTGCCAGCAGCTTAGTCGGCGGACTCCTAACAGATACGCAGTATTTT	CASSLVGGLLTDTQYF
TRBV7-2	-	TRBJ2-1	-	TGTGCCAGCAGCCCTCACGGGGCCAGGGGTGAGCAGTTCTTC	CASSPHGARGEQFF
TRBV11-1	-	TRBJ2-7	-	TGTGCCAGCAGCAACACAGGGAACGAGCAGTACTTC	CASSNTGNEQYF
TRBV28	-	TRBJ2-3	TRBD1	TGTGCCAGCAGTCCGCACAGACAGGGAGCAGATACGCAGTATTTT	CASSPHRQGADTQYF
TRBV5-6	-	TRBJ1-2	-	TGTGCCAGTGGAAGGGAGGGCCGTCCCTATGGCTACACCTTC	CASGREGRPYGYTF
TRBV6-1	once	TRBJ2-7	-	TGTGCCAGCAACCGACAATTGAATATCGCCTACGAGCAGTACTTC	CASNRQLNIAYEQYF
TRBV15	-	TRBJ1-1	-	TGTGCCACCAGCAACGTTTATGGACAACGGAACACTGAAGCTTTCTTT	CATSNVYGQRNTEAFF
TRBV25-1	-	TRBJ2-1	-	TGTGCCAGCAGTCCCCACAGGGCGGATACCTACAATGAGCAGTTCTTC	CASSPHRADTYNEQFF
TRBV9	-	TRBJ2-2	-	TGTGCCAGCAGCTGGAAGAACACCGGGGAGCTGTTTTTT	CASSWKNTGELFF
TRBV30	-	TRBJ1-3	-	TGTGCCTGGAGTCCGGAGACGGTTGGAAACACCATATATTTT	CAWSPETVGNTIYF
TRBV18	-	TRBJ1-1	TRBD1	TGTGCCAGCTCACCGCTAACAGGGGCGAACACTGAAGCTTTCTTT	CASSPLTGANTEAFF
TRBV4-2	few	TRBJ1-2	-	TGTGCCAGCAGCCAAGATCAGAACCGACCTGGCTACACCTTC	CASSQDQNRPGYTF
TRBV6-5	-	TRBJ2-3	-	TGTGCCAGCAGTGCCGCGGATACGCAGTATTTT	CASSAADTQYF
TRBV9	-	TRBJ2-1	-	TGTGCCAGCAGCGTCCCCGAACATGGAAGGGAGTCCTACAATGAGCAGTTCTTC	CASSVPEHGRESYNEQFF
TRBV2	-	TRBJ2-5	TRBD2	TGTGCCAGCAGCCTACTAGCGGGGGGGCCTCGGGAGACCCAGTACTTC	CASSLLAGGPRETQYF
TRBV4-2	-	TRBJ1-2	TRBD1	TGTGCCAGCAGCCAAGGGGTTACAGGGGTTGCGTACTATGGCTACACCTTC	CASSQGVTGVAYYGYTF
TRBV7-3	-	TRBJ2-2	TRBD2	TGTGCCAGCAGCCCCGCTAGCGGGGTCACCGGGGAGCTGTTTTTT	CASSPASGVTGELFF
TRBV7-4	-	TRBJ1-5	-	TGTGCCAGCAGCTTGAATCAGCCCCAGCATTTT	CASSLNQPQHF
TRBV6-5	-	TRBJ1-1	TRBD1	TGTGCCAGCACCCCGGGACAGCTAGGAAGGGGAGCTTTCTTT	CASTPGQLGRGAFF
TRBV27	-	TRBJ2-5	-	TGTGCCAGCAGTTTCGGGCAGGGAGGAGGGGAGACCCAGTACTTC	CASSFGQGGGETQYF
TRBV28	-	TRBJ2-3	-	TGTGCCAGCACTCCCGGGAAGGATACGCAGTATTTT	CASTPGKDTQYF
TRBV18	-	TRBJ2-3	TRBD2	TGTGCCAGCTCGCCTCCCTGGCGGGAGAATGGAAATACGCAGTATTTT	CASSPPWRENGNTQYF
TRBV4-3	-	TRBJ1-4	-	TGCGCCAGCAGCCAAGATTACGTACTTAATGAAAAACTGTTTTTT	CASSQDYVLNEKLFF
TRBV9	-	TRBJ2-5	-	TGTGCCAGCAGCGTAGGGGGTCCGCAAGAGACCCAGTACTTC	CASSVGGPQETQYF
TRBV7-2	-	TRBJ2-2	-	TGTGCCAGCAGCTTCCCTTTCGCGACCAGCACCGGGGAGCTGTTTTTT	CASSFPFATSTGELFF
TRBV5-4	-	TRBJ2-1	-	TGTGCCAGCCACCTGGCGAAGAATGAGCAGTTCTTC	CASHLAKNEQFF
TRBV5-6	-	TRBJ1-2	-	TGTGCCAGCAGCCTCGGGGGGACCTCGCGCTACACCTTC	CASSLGGTSRYTF
TRBV7-8	-	TRBJ2-2	-	TGTGCCAGCAGCCCCGGGACTGCGAACACCGGGGAGCTGTTTTTT	CASSPGTANTGELFF
TRBV11-3	few	TRBJ1-2	-	TGTGCCAGCAGCAAAACGGAGGGGAATGGCTACACCTTC	CASSKTEGNGYTF
TRBV4-3	-	TRBJ2-7	-	TGCGCCAGCAGCCAAGATCGTCCCGGGAGGCAGTACTTC	CASSQDRPGRQYF
TRBV7-3	-	TRBJ1-4	-	TGTGCCAGCGGTACGCCCTGGTTGACACCCTCCCCAACCGGCACTAATGAAAAACTGTTTTTT	CASGTPWLTPSPTGTNEKLFF
TRBV27	-	TRBJ2-7	TRBD1	TGTGCCAGCACTCTTGAAGGGACAGGTACCTACGAGCAGTACTTC	CASTLEGTGTYEQYF
TRBV19	-	TRBJ2-3	TRBD2	TGTGCCAGTAGTATAGTAGCTAGCGGGAGTATCGCAGATACGCAGTATTTT	CASSIVASGSIADTQYF
TRBV19	-	TRBJ2-3	-	TGTGCCAGTAGTTCTGTGGAGACAGATACGCAGTATTTT	CASSSVETDTQYF
TRBV10-3	-	TRBJ2-7	TRBD2	TGTGCCACCCAAGCGAGCGGGGGAACCTACGAGCAGTACTTC	CATQASGGTYEQYF
TRBV10-3	-	TRBJ2-7	TRBD2	TGTGCCATCAGTGCAAATGGACTAGTGGGCGAGCAGTACTTC	CAISANGLVGEQYF
TRBV5-4	-	TRBJ1-2	TRBD1	TGTGCCAGCAGCCCCGGACAGGGACTCTATGGCTACACCTTC	CASSPGQGLYGYTF
TRBV29-1	-	TRBJ1-4	-	TGCAGCGTTGTTGGGACCCTTAGTGAAAAACTGTTTTTT	CSVVGTLSEKLFF